A single sample gave rise to the 5 T cell receptor beta chains below, sequenced in a study of blood T cell repertoires in COVID-19. Clones were read by immunoSEQ multiplex PCR, and TCRdb kept only the in-frame ones, dropping some. The table lists 310,000 or so clones, 70% to 90% of them singletons. Sequencing was performed on PBMCs or T cells enriched from blood (not recorded which). These receptors were taken from a woman under 30 who had recovered from COVID-19.

The V and J genes are TRBV5-1 and TRBJ1-2; 9 positions match TRBD1. This CDR3 is built from 15 residues. The J segment lost 4 bases and the V segment lost 4 bases, leaving 8 bases of the junction unmatched. Germline-derived CDR1 and CDR2 are SGHRS and YFSETQ. The CDR3 DNA is TGCGCCAGCAGCACCGGGACAGGGAGGGTCTATGGCTACACCTTC. Translation gives CASSTGTGRVYGYTF.

V and J are TRBV4-2 and TRBJ1-5; 9 positions match TRBD1. Germline CDR1 reads LGHNA; CDR2 reads YNFKEQ. J was trimmed by 7 bases and V by 4 bases; bases with no gene match: 8. The CDR3 contains 15 residues. This CDR3 is CASSPTDRGGQPQHF. CDR3 nucleotides: TGTGCCAGCAGCCCGACGGACAGGGGCGGGCAGCCCCAGCATTTT.

The chain recombines TRBV11-2 with TRBJ1-1, with D uncertain. V lost 3 bases to trimming and J lost 3 bases, with 8 bases between them. From germline, CDR1 is SGHAT and CDR2 FQNNGV. The CDR3 runs 13 residues. DNA for the CDR3: TGTGCCAGCAGCTTCAACGGGGACACTGAAGCTTTCTTT. This encodes CASSFNGDTEAFF. The full variable domain, its missing parts supplied by reference TRBV11-2 and TRBJ1-1, is EAGVAQSPRYKIIEKRQSVAFWCNPISGHATLYWYQQILGQGPKLLIQFQNNGVVDDSQLPKDRFSAERLKGVDSTLKIQPAKLEDSAVYLCASSFNGDTEAFFGQGTRLTVV.

Concerning this clone: Other DNA sequences in the sample encode the same CDR3. This chain links TRBV30 with TRBJ2-2; D call uncertain. The CDR3 has 11 residues. V was trimmed by 2 bases and J by 5 bases, leaving 3 bases between them. Germline loops: CDR1 GTSNPN, CDR2 SVGIG (reference sequence). CDR3 amino acids: CAWSLTGELFF. As DNA, the CDR3 is TGTGCCTGGAGTCTAACCGGGGAGCTGTTTTTT.

The chain links TRBV2 to TRBJ1-1; possible D gene TRBD1, 6 bases. Trimming removed 1 base at V and 7 bases at J, with 7 bases between. Germline assignment: CDR1 SNHLY and CDR2 FYNNEI. The CDR3 totals 12 residues. CDR3 coding DNA: TGTGCCAGCAGTGAAGGGGGGCTTGAAGCTTTCTTT. Amino acids: CASSEGGLEAFF.